This TCR beta chain was captured in a study of blood T cell repertoires in COVID-19. About the study: Whether acute or convalescent, the COVID-19 samples came from the United States, Italy and Spain. PBMCs, B-cell-depleted T cells, or T cells provided the cDNA or gDNA that made up the material.

J lost 6 bases, V lost 3 bases, and 2 bases had no gene match. The germline gives CDR1 LGHDT, CDR2 YNNKEL (reference sequence). The CDR3 is 13 residues long. Original analysis: Reference gene primer amplification yielded estimated nucleated cell counts. TCRdb's copy holds only in-frame clones and misses some; the assay was immunoSEQ multiplex PCR. V, J and clone size were drawn from that table, and D and trimming were deduced from the DNA. The sample gives 180,000 or so clones, roughly 76% of which show up once; approximately 9% is in the top ten. This clone was counted a single time. The TCR was taken from a woman between 45 and 65 years old with active or convalescent COVID-19. The chain uses TRBV3-1 (or the pseudogene TRBV3-2) and TRBJ1-5, with 7 nucleotides matching TRBD1. Material for sequencing was peripheral blood. CDR3 nucleotides: TGTGCCAGCAGCCAGGGACAGACTCAGCCCCAGCATTTT. Translated, it gives CASSQGQTQPQHF.